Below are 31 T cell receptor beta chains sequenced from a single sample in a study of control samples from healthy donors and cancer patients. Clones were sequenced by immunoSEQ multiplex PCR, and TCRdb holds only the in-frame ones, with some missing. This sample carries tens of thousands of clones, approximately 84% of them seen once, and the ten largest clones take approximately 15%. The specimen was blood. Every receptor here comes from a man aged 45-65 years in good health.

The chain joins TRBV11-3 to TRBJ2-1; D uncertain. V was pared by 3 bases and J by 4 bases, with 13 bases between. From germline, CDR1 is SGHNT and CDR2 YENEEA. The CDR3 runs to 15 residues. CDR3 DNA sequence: TGTGCCAGCAGCTTGTCCATGGGGATTTACAATGAGCAGTTCTTC. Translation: CASSLSMGIYNEQFF.

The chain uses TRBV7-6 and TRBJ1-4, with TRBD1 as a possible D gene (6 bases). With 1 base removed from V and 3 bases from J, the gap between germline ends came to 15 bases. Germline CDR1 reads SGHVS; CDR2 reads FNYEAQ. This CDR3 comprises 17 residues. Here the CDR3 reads CASSLGQQGWPNEKLFF. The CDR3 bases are TGTGCCAGCAGCTTAGGGCAACAGGGATGGCCTAATGAAAAACTGTTTTTT.

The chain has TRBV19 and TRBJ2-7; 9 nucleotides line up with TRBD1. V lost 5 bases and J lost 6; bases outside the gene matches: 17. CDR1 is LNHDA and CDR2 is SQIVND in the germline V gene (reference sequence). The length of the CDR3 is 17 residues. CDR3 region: CASSATGGSPPVGEQYF. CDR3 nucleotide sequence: TGTGCCAGTAGTGCAACAGGGGGCTCCCCCCCAGTGGGCGAGCAGTACTTC.

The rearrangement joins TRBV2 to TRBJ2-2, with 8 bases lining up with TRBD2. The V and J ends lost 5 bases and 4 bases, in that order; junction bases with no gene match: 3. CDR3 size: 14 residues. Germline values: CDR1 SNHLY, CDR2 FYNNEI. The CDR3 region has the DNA TGTGCCAGCAGTTCCGGGACTAGCACCGGGGAGCTGTTTTTT. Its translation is CASSSGTSTGELFF.

This chain's CDR3 is CASSPGRGPYEQYF. In nucleotides, the CDR3 is TGTGCCAGCTCACCAGGGAGGGGGCCATACGAGCAGTACTTC. V gene TRBV18 combines with J gene TRBJ2-7; D assignment may be TRBD1 or TRBD2 (7 bases each). This CDR3 has 14 residues. V lost 2 bases and J lost 4, with 12 bases in between. CDR1 is KGHSH and CDR2 is LQKENI in the germline V gene.

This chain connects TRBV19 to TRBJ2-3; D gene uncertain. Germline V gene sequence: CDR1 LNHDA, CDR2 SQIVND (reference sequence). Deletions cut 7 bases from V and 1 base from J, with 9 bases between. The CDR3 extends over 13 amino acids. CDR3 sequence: CASTAQGTDTQYF. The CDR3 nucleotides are TGTGCCAGTACCGCGCAGGGCACAGATACGCAGTATTTT.

The CDR3 is CASSQELSDGTHEKLFF. The CDR3 DNA is TGTGCCAGCAGCCAAGAGCTATCGGACGGCACGCATGAAAAACTGTTTTTT. The chain recombines TRBV3-1 (or the pseudogene TRBV3-2) with TRBJ1-4; D is unclear. V lost 0 bases and J lost 6, with 17 bases in between. The CDR3 covers 17 residues. CDR1 is LGHDT, CDR2 YNNKEL, per germline (reference sequence).

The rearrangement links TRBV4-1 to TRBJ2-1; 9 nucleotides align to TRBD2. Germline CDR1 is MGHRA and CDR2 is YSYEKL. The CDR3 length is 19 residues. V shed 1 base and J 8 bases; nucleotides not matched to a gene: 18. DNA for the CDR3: TGCGCCAGCAGCCAAGCTCCTCCCCAGTTAGCGGGAGAGTACCATGAGCAGTTCTTC. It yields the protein CASSQAPPQLAGEYHEQFF.

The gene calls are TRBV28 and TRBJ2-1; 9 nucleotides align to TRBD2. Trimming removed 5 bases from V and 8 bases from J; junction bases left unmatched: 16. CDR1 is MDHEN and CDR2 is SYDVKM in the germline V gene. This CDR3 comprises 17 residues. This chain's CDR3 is CASSPWAAGGKGDEQFF. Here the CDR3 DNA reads TGTGCCAGCAGTCCCTGGGCGGCGGGAGGGAAAGGGGATGAGCAGTTCTTC.

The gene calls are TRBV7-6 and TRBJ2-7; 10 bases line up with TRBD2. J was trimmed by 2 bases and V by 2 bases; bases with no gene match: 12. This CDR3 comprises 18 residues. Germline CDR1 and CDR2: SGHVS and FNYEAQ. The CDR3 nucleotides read TGTGCCAGCAGCTTAAAGGGGCTAGCGGGAGAAAGGACCTACGAGCAGTACTTC. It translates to CASSLKGLAGERTYEQYF.

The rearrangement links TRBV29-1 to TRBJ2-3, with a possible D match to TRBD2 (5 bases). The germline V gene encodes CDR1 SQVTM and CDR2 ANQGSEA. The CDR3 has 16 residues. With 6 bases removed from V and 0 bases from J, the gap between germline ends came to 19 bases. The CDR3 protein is CSVTNLGGSSTDTQYF. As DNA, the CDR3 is TGCAGCGTGACAAATTTAGGCGGGTCTAGCACAGATACGCAGTATTTT.

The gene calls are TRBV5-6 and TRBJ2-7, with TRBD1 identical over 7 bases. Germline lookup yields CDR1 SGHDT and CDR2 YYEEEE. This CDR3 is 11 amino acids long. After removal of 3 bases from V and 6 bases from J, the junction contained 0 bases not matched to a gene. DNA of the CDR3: TGTGCCAGCAGCTCAGGGGGCGAGCAGTACTTC. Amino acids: CASSSGGEQYF. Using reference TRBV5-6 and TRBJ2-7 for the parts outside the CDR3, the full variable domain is DAGVTQSPTHLIKTRGQQVTLRCSPKSGHDTVSWYQQALGQGPQFIFQYYEEEERQRGNFPDRFSGHQFPNYSSELNVNALLLGDSALYLCASSSGGEQYFGPGTRLTVT.

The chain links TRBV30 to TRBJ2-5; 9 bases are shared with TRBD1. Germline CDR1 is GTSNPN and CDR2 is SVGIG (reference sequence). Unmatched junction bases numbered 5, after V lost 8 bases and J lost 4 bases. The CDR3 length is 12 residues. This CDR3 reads CAGSTGGETQYF. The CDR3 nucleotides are TGTGCCGGGTCGACAGGGGGAGAGACCCAGTACTTC.

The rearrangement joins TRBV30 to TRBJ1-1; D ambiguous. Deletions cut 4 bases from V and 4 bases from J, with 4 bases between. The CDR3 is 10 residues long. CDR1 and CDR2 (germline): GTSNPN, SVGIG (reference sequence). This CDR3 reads CAWMVTEAFF. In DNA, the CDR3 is TGTGCCTGGATGGTCACTGAAGCTTTCTTT.

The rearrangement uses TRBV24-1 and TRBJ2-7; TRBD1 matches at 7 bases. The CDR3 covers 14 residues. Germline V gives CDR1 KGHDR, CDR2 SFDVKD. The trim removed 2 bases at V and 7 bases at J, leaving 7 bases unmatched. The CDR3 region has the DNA TGTGCCACCAGTGATTCAGGGACAGCATTAGAGCAGTACTTC. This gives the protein CATSDSGTALEQYF.

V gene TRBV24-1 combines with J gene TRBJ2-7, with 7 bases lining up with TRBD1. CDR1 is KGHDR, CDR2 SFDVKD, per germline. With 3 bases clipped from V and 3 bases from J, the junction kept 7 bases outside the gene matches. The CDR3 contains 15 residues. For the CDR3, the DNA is TGTGCCACCAGTGATCCCGGGGACAGTGGCTACGAGCAGTACTTC. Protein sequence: CATSDPGDSGYEQYF.

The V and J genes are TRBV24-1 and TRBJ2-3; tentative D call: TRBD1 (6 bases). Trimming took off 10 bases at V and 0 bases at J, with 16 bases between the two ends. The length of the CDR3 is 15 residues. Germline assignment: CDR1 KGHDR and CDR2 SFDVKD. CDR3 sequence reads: CATSPGHRSTDTQYF. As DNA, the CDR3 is TGTGCCACGTCACCGGGACACCGAAGCACAGATACGCAGTATTTT.

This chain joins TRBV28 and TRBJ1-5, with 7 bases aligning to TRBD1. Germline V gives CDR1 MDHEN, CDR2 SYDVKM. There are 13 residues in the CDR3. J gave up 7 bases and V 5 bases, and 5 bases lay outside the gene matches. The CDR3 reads CASSGQAKQPQHF. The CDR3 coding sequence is TGTGCCAGCAGTGGACAGGCGAAACAGCCCCAGCATTTT.

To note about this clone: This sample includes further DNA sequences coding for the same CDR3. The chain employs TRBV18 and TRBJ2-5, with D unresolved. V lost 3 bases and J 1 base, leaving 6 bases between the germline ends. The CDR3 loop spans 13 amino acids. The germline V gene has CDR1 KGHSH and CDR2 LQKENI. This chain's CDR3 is CASSPGIQETQYF. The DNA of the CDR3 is TGTGCCAGCTCACCGGGGATCCAAGAGACCCAGTACTTC.

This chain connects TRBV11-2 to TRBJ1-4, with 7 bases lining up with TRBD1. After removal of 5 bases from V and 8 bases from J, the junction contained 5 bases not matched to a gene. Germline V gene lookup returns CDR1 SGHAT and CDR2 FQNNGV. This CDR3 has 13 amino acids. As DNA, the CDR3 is TGTGCCAGCAGCAAGGGGACAGCAGAAAAACTGTTTTTT. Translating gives CASSKGTAEKLFF. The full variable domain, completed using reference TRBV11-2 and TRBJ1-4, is EAGVAQSPRYKIIEKRQSVAFWCNPISGHATLYWYQQILGQGPKLLIQFQNNGVVDDSQLPKDRFSAERLKGVDSTLKIQPAKLEDSAVYLCASSKGTAEKLFFGSGTQLSVL.

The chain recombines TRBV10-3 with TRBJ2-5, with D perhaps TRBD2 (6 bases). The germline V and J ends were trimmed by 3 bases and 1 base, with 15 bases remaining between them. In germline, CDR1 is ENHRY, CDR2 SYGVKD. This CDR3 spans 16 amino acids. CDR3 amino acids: CAISDTRRDSQETQYF. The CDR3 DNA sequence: TGTGCCATCAGTGATACCCGCCGGGACTCCCAAGAGACCCAGTACTTC.

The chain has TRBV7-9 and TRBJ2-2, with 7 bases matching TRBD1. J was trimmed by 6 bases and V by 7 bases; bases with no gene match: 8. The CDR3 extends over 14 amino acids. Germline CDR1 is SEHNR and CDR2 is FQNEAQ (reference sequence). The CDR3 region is CASNHRGLAGELFF. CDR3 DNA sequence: TGTGCCAGCAACCACAGGGGTTTGGCCGGGGAGCTGTTTTTT.

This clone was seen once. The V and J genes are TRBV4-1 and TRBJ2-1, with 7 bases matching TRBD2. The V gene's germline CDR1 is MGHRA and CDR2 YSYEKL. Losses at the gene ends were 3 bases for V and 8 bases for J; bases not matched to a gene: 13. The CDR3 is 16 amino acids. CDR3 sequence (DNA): TGCGCCAGCAGCCACCCAGCGGGACTCACCCGGGATGAGCAGTTCTTC. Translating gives CASSHPAGLTRDEQFF.

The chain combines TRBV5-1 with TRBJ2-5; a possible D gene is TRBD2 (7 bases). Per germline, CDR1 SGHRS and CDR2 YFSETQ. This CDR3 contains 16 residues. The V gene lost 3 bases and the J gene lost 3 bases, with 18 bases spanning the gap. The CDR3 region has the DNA TGCGCCAGCAGCTCATCGCTGGGGGGGGCCGAAGAGACCCAGTACTTC. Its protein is CASSSSLGGAEETQYF.

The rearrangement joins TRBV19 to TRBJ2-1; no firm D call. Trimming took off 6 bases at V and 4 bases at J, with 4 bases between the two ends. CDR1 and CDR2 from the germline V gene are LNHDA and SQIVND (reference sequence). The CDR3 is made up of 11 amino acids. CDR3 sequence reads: CASSQYNEQFF. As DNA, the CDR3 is TGTGCCAGTAGCCAATACAATGAGCAGTTCTTC.

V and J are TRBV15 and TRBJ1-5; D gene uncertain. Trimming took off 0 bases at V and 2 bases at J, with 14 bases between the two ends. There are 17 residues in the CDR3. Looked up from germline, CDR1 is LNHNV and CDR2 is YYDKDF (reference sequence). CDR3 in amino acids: CATSREEEIHGNQPQHF. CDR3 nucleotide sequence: TGTGCCACCAGCAGAGAGGAGGAGATACACGGCAATCAGCCCCAGCATTTT.

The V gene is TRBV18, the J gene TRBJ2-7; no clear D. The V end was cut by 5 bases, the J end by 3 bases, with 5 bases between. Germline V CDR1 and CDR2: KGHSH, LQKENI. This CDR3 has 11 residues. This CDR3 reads CASSSLYEQYF. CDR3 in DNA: TGTGCCAGCTCATCGCTCTACGAGCAGTACTTC.

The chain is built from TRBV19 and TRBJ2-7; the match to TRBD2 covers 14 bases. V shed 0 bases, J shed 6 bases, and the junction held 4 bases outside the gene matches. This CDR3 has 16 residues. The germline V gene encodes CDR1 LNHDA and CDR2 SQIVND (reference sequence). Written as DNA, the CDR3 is TGTGCCAGTAGTATAGATTCGGGACTAGCGGGAGTCGAGCAGTACTTC. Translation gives CASSIDSGLAGVEQYF.

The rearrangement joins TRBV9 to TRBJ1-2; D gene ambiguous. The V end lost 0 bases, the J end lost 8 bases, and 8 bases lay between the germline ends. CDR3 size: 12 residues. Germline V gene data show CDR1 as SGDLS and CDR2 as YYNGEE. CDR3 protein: CASSVDAGGYTF. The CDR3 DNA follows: TGTGCCAGCAGCGTAGATGCGGGGGGCTACACCTTC. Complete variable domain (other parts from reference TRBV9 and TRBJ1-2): DSGVTQTPKHLITATGQRVTLRCSPRSGDLSVYWYQQSLDQGLQFLIQYYNGEERAKGNILERFSAQQFPDLHSELNLSSLELGDSALYFCASSVDAGGYTFGSGTRLTVV.

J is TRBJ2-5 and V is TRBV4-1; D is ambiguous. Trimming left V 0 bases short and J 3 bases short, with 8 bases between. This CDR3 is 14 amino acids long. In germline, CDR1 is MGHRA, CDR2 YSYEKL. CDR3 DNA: TGCGCCAGCAGCCAAGAGGGCACAAAAGAGACCCAGTACTTC. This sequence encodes CASSQEGTKETQYF.

The CDR3 here is CASSLRVTGNEKLFF. In nucleotides, the CDR3 is TGTGCCAGCAGCTTGAGAGTGACAGGGAATGAAAAACTGTTTTTT. The chain recombines TRBV5-4 with TRBJ1-4, with 7 bases lining up with TRBD1. This CDR3 spans 15 amino acids. Trimming removed 1 base from V and 5 bases from J; junction bases left unmatched: 5. Germline loops: CDR1 SGHNT, CDR2 YYREEE (reference sequence).